The 12 T cell receptor beta chains reported below all come from one sample, sequenced in a study of early T cells in non-severe SARS-CoV-2 infection. Via MiXCR, TCRdb re-called the 5' RACE reads, giving one row per CDR3 protein. The sample shows roughly 97,000 distinct CDR3 sequences, around 10% of them seen only once. This material consisted of whole blood, taken at baseline. These receptors came from an adult who was a healthcare worker with PCR-confirmed SARS-CoV-2 infection or an uninfected control (not recorded which).

This clonotype was observed a handful of times. The chain combines TRBV4-2 with TRBJ2-7, with 7 nucleotides matching TRBD1. Looked up from germline, CDR1 is LGHNA and CDR2 is YNFKEQ. The trim removed 1 base at V and 0 bases at J, leaving 12 bases unmatched. This CDR3 spans 18 amino acids. In DNA, the CDR3 is TGTGCCAGCAGCCAAGCCCTTTCTTGGGGACAGAGCTCCTACGAGCAGTACTTC. The encoded protein is CASSQALSWGQSSYEQYF.

J is TRBJ1-2 and V is TRBV6-2 or TRBV6-3; no clear D gene. CDR1 MNHEY and CDR2 SVGEGT come from the germline V gene. The length of the CDR3 is 14 residues. V lost 6 bases, J lost 3 bases, and 14 bases lay in between. CDR3 sequence (DNA): TGTGCCAGCAGACAGAGAGGCCTGGACTATGGCTACACCTTC. Protein sequence: CASRQRGLDYGYTF.

The chain uses TRBV5-8 and TRBJ2-2, with D hard to call. The CDR3 has 16 residues. V was pared by 1 base and J by 5 bases, with 15 bases between. The germline V gene encodes CDR1 SGHTS and CDR2 YDEGEE. Written as DNA, the CDR3 is TGTGCCAGCAGCTTGTCATTTTCATCGGCGACCGGGGAGCTGTTTTTT. This encodes CASSLSFSSATGELFF.

The rearrangement joins TRBV30 to TRBJ2-5, with 8 bases lining up with TRBD2. The CDR3 contains 15 residues. V lost 4 bases to trimming and J lost 4 bases; unmatched junction nucleotides: 11. Germline CDR1 and CDR2: GTSNPN and SVGIG (reference sequence). The CDR3 bases are TGTGCCTGGAATCGGGGAGCGGGAGAGGGAGAGACCCAGTACTTC. Protein sequence: CAWNRGAGEGETQYF.

This clonotype was recorded many times. J is TRBJ1-2 and V is TRBV9; a weak D match, TRBD1 (5 bases). This CDR3 has 14 residues. V was clipped by 6 bases and J by 4 bases, with 16 bases between them. Germline CDR1 is SGDLS and CDR2 is YYNGEE. The CDR3 bases are TGTGCCAGCACCCCGGGGGGAGGAGCCTATGGCTACACCTTC. This codes for CASTPGGGAYGYTF.

This rearrangement joins TRBV29-1 to TRBJ2-7, with TRBD1 matching 9 bases. The CDR3 is 13 residues long. V lost 7 bases, J lost 6 bases, and 10 bases stayed unmatched. Germline V gene lookup returns CDR1 SQVTM and CDR2 ANQGSEA. DNA of the CDR3: TGCAGCGCAAGGACAGGGGCGTGGTCCGAGCAGTACTTC. Its protein product is CSARTGAWSEQYF.

This clonotype was counted many times. V is TRBV29-1 and J is TRBJ2-7; D perhaps matches TRBD2 (5 bases). Germline CDR1 reads SQVTM; CDR2 reads ANQGSEA. V was clipped by 5 bases and J by 3 bases, with 14 bases between them. CDR3 length: 13 residues. The CDR3 DNA reads TGCAGCGTTAGGACTGGGGAGAGCTACGAGCAGTACTTC. Its protein is CSVRTGESYEQYF.

This chain links TRBV29-1 with TRBJ2-4; D unresolved. From germline, CDR1 is SQVTM and CDR2 ANQGSEA. The CDR3 is 13 amino acids. Trimming shortened V by 3 bases and J by 11 bases, and 17 bases separated the two germline ends. CDR3 in amino acids: CSVDDQSSLVQYF. The CDR3 nucleotides read TGCAGCGTTGACGACCAGAGCTCTCTGGTTCAGTACTTC.

This clonotype appeared a few times. The rearrangement links TRBV12-5 to TRBJ2-3; no firm D call. The germline gives CDR1 LGHNT, CDR2 FRNRAP. Between the trimmed V and J ends, which lost 6 bases and 5 bases, there was a span of 6 bases. The CDR3 is made up of 11 amino acids. The CDR3 nucleotides read TGTGCTAGTGGATCCATAGATACGCAGTATTTT. It encodes CASGSIDTQYF.

This rearrangement joins TRBV20-1 to TRBJ1-1; D gene ambiguous. V was pared by 7 bases and J by 1 base, with 13 bases between. The CDR3 contains 13 residues. Germline lookup yields CDR1 DFQATT and CDR2 SNEGSKA (reference sequence). CDR3 loop: CSVASGGNTEAFF. The CDR3 DNA reads TGCAGTGTCGCCAGTGGCGGGAACACTGAAGCTTTCTTT.

The chain combines TRBV12-3 or TRBV12-4 with TRBJ2-5; maybe TRBD2 (5 bases). The V end was cut by 2 bases, the J end by 4 bases, with 11 bases between. The CDR3 contains 14 residues. The CDR3 DNA reads TGTGCCAGCAGTTTACACTCGGGGTTAGAGACCCAGTACTTC. It yields the protein CASSLHSGLETQYF.

The chain combines TRBV20-1 with TRBJ2-3; D is uncertain. The V end was cut by 7 bases, the J end by 0 bases, with 8 bases between. The CDR3 spans 12 residues. The germline CDR1 and CDR2 sequences are DFQATT and SNEGSKA (reference sequence). The CDR3 spells CSVETSTDTQYF. In nucleotides, the CDR3 is TGCAGTGTGGAAACTAGCACAGATACGCAGTATTTT.